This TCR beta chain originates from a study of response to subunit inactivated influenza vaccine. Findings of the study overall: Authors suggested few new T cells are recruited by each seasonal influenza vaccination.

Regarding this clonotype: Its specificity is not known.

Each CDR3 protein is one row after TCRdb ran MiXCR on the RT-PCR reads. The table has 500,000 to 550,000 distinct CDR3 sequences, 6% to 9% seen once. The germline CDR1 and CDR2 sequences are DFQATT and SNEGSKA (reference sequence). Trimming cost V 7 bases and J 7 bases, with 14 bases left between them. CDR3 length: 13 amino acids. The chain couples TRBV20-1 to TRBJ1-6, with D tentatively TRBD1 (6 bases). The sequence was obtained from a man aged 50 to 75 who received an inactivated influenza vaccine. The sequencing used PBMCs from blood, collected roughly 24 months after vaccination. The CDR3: CSVVRDTNSPLHF. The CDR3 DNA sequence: TGCAGTGTCGTCCGGGACACAAATTCACCCCTCCACTTT.